This T cell receptor beta chain was identified during a study of blood T cell repertoires in COVID-19. Looking at the study overall: T cells, B-cell-depleted T cells, or PBMCs provided the cDNA or gDNA that served as material.

While infection was still active, Seattle patients were enrolled and then followed longitudinally. In the source study's methods: Reference gene primer amplification gave nucleated cell count estimates. Only in-frame clones appear in the TCRdb table, and some are missing; sequencing was by immunoSEQ multiplex PCR. The DNA gave D and trimming, while V, J and clone size come from that table. The table lists approximately 500,000 clones, roughly nine tenths of them singletons, with roughly 0.9% in the top ten. The CDR3 covers 12 residues. Germline assignment: CDR1 SQVTM and CDR2 ANQGSEA. Germline trimming cut 7 bases from V and 9 bases from J; bases unmatched to any gene: 4.

The material sequenced was peripheral blood. The chain has TRBV29-1 and TRBJ1-6, with 9 bases aligning to TRBD1. The TCR comes from a man aged 18 to 29 with COVID-19, enrolled during active disease. CDR3 region: CSARDRASPLHF. CDR3 coding DNA: TGCAGCGCCCGGGACAGGGCTTCACCCCTCCACTTT.